One sample yielded the 23 T cell receptor beta chains listed below, sequenced in a study of shared clonotypes between healthy human individuals. Clones were sequenced by immunoSEQ multiplex PCR, and TCRdb holds only the in-frame ones, with some missing. The table includes roughly 2.6 million clones, 90% to 95% detected once. The material sequenced was naive CD4+ T cells sorted from blood. Documented subset: CD45RA+ positively selected. These receptors were obtained from a man aged 18 to 30 in good health.

The rearrangement uses TRBV5-1 and TRBJ2-2, with 7 bases lining up with TRBD2. Germline V gene data show CDR1 as SGHRS and CDR2 as YFSETQ. The CDR3 covers 14 residues. J lost 6 bases, V lost 4 bases, and 6 bases had no gene match. The CDR3 here is CASSPIREAGELFF. CDR3 DNA: TGCGCCAGCAGCCCGATCCGGGAGGCCGGGGAGCTGTTTTTT.

The chain has TRBV6-6 and TRBJ2-4; TRBD1 aligns across 7 bases. This CDR3 is 15 amino acids long. Germline trimming cut 8 bases from V and 0 bases from J; bases unmatched to any gene: 7. Germline lookup yields CDR1 MNHNY and CDR2 SVGAGI (reference sequence). The CDR3 nucleotides are TGTGCCAGCGGTCGACAGGGTGAAGCCAAAAACATTCAGTACTTC. Encoded protein: CASGRQGEAKNIQYF.

Regarding this clone: Because it lacks the conserved phenylalanine or tryptophan at the end, this CDR3 is likely a read error. The DNA is omitted, as the CDR3 cannot be located on it reliably, and the CDR3 follows TCRdb's listing. CDR3 residues: CSAFGTAS. This chain links TRBV20-1 with TRBJ1-2; TRBD1 is taken as the D call from the table, unchecked against the DNA. Germline CDR1 reads DFQATT; CDR2 reads SNEGSKA (reference sequence). From its first to its last residue, the CDR3 has 8 amino acids.

The chain uses TRBV6-5 and TRBJ2-7; D unresolved. This CDR3 is built from 15 residues. V lost 5 bases, J lost 0 bases, and 14 bases lay in between. The V gene's germline CDR1 is MNHEY and CDR2 SVGAGI. In DNA form, the CDR3 reads TGTGCCAGCAGTCTTCTAGTTGGGTACTCCTACGAGCAGTACTTC. This encodes CASSLLVGYSYEQYF.

V and J are TRBV28 and TRBJ2-5, with D perhaps assigned TRBD1 or TRBD2 (6 bases each). Germline lookup yields CDR1 MDHEN and CDR2 SYDVKM. The V end lost 7 bases, the J end lost 4 bases, and 22 bases lay between the germline ends. The CDR3 sequence is 16 residues long. The CDR3: CASTPAGTLGAETQYF. CDR3 nucleotide sequence: TGTGCCAGCACTCCCGCGGGGACACTTGGGGCAGAGACCCAGTACTTC.

The chain is built from TRBV30 and TRBJ2-5; TRBD2 aligns across 12 bases. Trimming took 0 bases from V and 2 from J; bases not matched to a gene: 10. Germline CDR1 reads GTSNPN; CDR2 reads SVGIG (reference sequence). The CDR3 covers 18 residues. The CDR3 bases are TGTGCCTGGAGTGTTTCCCCTAGCGGGGGGGCGGGTCAAGAGACCCAGTACTTC. Amino acids: CAWSVSPSGGAGQETQYF.

The DNA for the CDR3 is TGTGCCAGCAGCTTACACGCGAGCGGAGCTGGGTATAATGAAAAACTGTTTTTT. Its protein is CASSLHASGAGYNEKLFF. The chain links TRBV7-2 to TRBJ1-4; no clear D gene. The CDR3 is 18 amino acids. With 2 bases removed from V and 4 bases from J, the gap between germline ends came to 20 bases. Looked up from germline, CDR1 is SGHTA and CDR2 is FQGNSA. The full variable domain, rest sourced from reference TRBV7-2 and TRBJ1-4, is GAGVSQSPSNKVTEKGKDVELRCDPISGHTALYWYRQSLGQGLEFLIYFQGNSAPDKSGLPSDRFSAERTGGSVSTLTIQRTQQEDSAVYLCASSLHASGAGYNEKLFFGSGTQLSVL.

The rearrangement uses TRBV6-1 and TRBJ1-1, with a tentative D call TRBD1 (6 bases). The CDR3 loop spans 12 amino acids. Trimming took 1 base from V and 14 from J, leaving 14 bases between them. Germline CDR1 is MNHNS and CDR2 is SASEGT. CDR3 nucleotides: TGTGCCAGCAGTGAAGATCTAGGGGGTGGCTTCTTT. Protein sequence: CASSEDLGGGFF.

Of note for this clone: Additional DNA sequences in this sample encode the identical CDR3. J is TRBJ1-5 and V is TRBV30, with D unclear. V gave up 1 base and J gave up 0 bases, with 4 bases separating them. Germline-derived CDR1 and CDR2 are GTSNPN and SVGIG (reference sequence). The CDR3 has 13 amino acids. The CDR3 sequence is CAWSGNSNQPQHF. The CDR3 bases are TGTGCCTGGAGTGGTAATAGCAATCAGCCCCAGCATTTT.

This chain joins TRBV7-9 and TRBJ1-2; D gene ambiguous. V was pared by 4 bases and J by 2 bases, with 17 bases between. CDR1 and CDR2 from the germline V gene are SEHNR and FQNEAQ (reference sequence). CDR3 length equals 16 residues. Here the CDR3 DNA reads TGTGCCAGCAGCTCCTCCTATGCACAGAACAACTATGGCTACACCTTC. This codes for CASSSSYAQNNYGYTF. The full variable domain, rest sourced from reference TRBV7-9 and TRBJ1-2, is DTGVSQNPRHKITKRGQNVTFRCDPISEHNRLYWYRQTLGQGPEFLTYFQNEAQLEKSRLLSDRFSAERPKGSFSTLEIQRTEQGDSAMYLCASSSSYAQNNYGYTFGSGTRLTVV.

V and J are TRBV29-1 and TRBJ1-3; TRBD1 might be the D (5 bases). In germline, CDR1 is SQVTM, CDR2 ANQGSEA. V lost 5 bases and J 4 bases, leaving 12 bases between the germline ends. CDR3 length: 13 residues. This chain's CDR3 is CSVQTGVGNTIYF. For the CDR3, the DNA is TGCAGCGTTCAAACGGGGGTCGGAAACACCATATATTTT.

This clone was recorded once. The V gene is TRBV19, the J gene TRBJ1-1; D ambiguous. This CDR3 has 15 amino acids. The V end lost 2 bases, the J end lost 0 bases, and 10 bases lay between the germline ends. The germline CDR1 and CDR2 sequences are LNHDA and SQIVND (reference sequence). The CDR3 spells CASSINTVMNTEAFF. The CDR3 DNA sequence: TGTGCCAGTAGTATAAACACCGTCATGAACACTGAAGCTTTCTTT. Combining the CDR3 with reference TRBV19 and TRBJ1-1 gives the whole variable domain DGGITQSPKYLFRKEGQNVTLSCEQNLNHDAMYWYRQDPGQGLRLIYYSQIVNDFQKGDIAEGYSVSREKKESFPLTVTSAQKNPTAFYLCASSINTVMNTEAFFGQGTRLTVV.

This clone was seen only a few times. CDR3 amino acids: CASSLQGSRGTEAFF. CDR3 nucleotide sequence: TGCGCCAGCAGCTTGCAGGGCTCTCGGGGAACTGAAGCTTTCTTT. This chain links TRBV5-1 with TRBJ1-1, with D possibly TRBD1 on 5 matching bases. The CDR3 loop spans 15 amino acids. CDR1 and CDR2 from the germline V gene are SGHRS and YFSETQ. V lost 1 base and J 5 bases, leaving 15 bases between the germline ends.

CDR3 in DNA: TGTGCCAGCAAAGGCGGGCCAGGGCACTACGAGCAGTACTTC. Translated: CASKGGPGHYEQYF. The gene calls are TRBV6-5 and TRBJ2-7; the D gene could be TRBD1 or TRBD2 (5 bases each). Trimming removed 7 bases from V and 3 bases from J, with 16 bases in between. The CDR3 runs to 14 residues. Germline CDR1 reads MNHEY; CDR2 reads SVGAGI.

V and J are TRBV2 and TRBJ1-1, with D unclear. Germline CDR1 is SNHLY and CDR2 is FYNNEI. Trimming stripped 6 bases from V and 0 bases from J, with 11 bases between. The CDR3 extends over 14 amino acids. The CDR3: CASRPSFMNTEAFF. The CDR3 DNA sequence: TGTGCCAGCAGGCCCTCCTTTATGAACACTGAAGCTTTCTTT. Looking up the rest from reference TRBV2 and TRBJ1-1 gives the full variable domain: EPEVTQTPSHQVTQMGQEVILRCVPISNHLYFYWYRQILGQKVEFLVSFYNNEISEKSEIFDDQFSVERPDGSNFTLKIRSTKLEDSAMYFCASRPSFMNTEAFFGQGTRLTVV.

V usage is TRBV20-1 and J usage is TRBJ2-7; D possibly corresponds to TRBD1 (5 bases). This CDR3 region has 11 residues. The V gene's germline CDR1 is DFQATT and CDR2 SNEGSKA (reference sequence). V was trimmed by 4 bases and J by 5 bases, leaving 9 bases between them. Here the CDR3 reads CSATDTDEQYF. The CDR3 DNA reads TGCAGTGCTACGGACACTGACGAGCAGTACTTC.

With regard to this clone: The same CDR3 is also encoded by other DNA sequences in this sample. This chain joins TRBV5-4 and TRBJ2-1; the match to TRBD1 covers 11 bases. The germline V gene encodes CDR1 SGHNT and CDR2 YYREEE (reference sequence). Unmatched junction bases numbered 4, after V lost 4 bases and J lost 4 bases. The CDR3 has 15 amino acids. CDR3 nucleotides: TGTGCCAGCAGCCTCCGGGACAGGGGGTACAATGAGCAGTTCTTC. This codes for CASSLRDRGYNEQFF.

The V call is TRBV4-3, the J call TRBJ2-5; D remains unclear. The CDR3 is made up of 16 amino acids. Germline V gene data show CDR1 as LGHNA and CDR2 as YSLEER. V was pared by 0 bases and J by 5 bases, with 16 bases between. The CDR3: CASSQDPPNNRETQYF. CDR3 DNA: TGCGCCAGCAGCCAAGATCCCCCCAACAATCGGGAGACCCAGTACTTC.

The rearrangement links TRBV7-3 to TRBJ2-7; D unresolved. Trimming removed 5 bases at V and 2 bases at J, with 13 bases between. The CDR3 contains 14 residues. CDR1 is SGHTA and CDR2 is FQGTGA in the germline V gene. The CDR3: CASSLGALPYEQYF. CDR3 DNA sequence: TGTGCCAGCAGCCTTGGAGCTCTTCCCTACGAGCAGTACTTC.

The V call is TRBV29-1, the J call TRBJ1-2, with D possibly matching TRBD1 (5 bases). The ends were cut back, 4 bases at V and 2 bases at J, with 11 bases in the middle. The CDR3 contains 13 residues. The germline CDR1 and CDR2 sequences are SQVTM and ANQGSEA. The CDR3 region has the DNA TGCAGCGTTGCTTGGCAGGGCAACTATGGCTACACCTTC. Translating gives CSVAWQGNYGYTF.

The chain couples TRBV10-3 to TRBJ2-7, with D perhaps matching TRBD1 (6 bases). CDR3 size: 13 residues. Germline values: CDR1 ENHRY, CDR2 SYGVKD. V shed 7 bases and J shed 2 bases, with 12 bases lying between them. Written as DNA, the CDR3 is TGTGCCATCAACAAGGACAGTACCTACGAGCAGTACTTC. Its translation: CAINKDSTYEQYF.

The chain couples TRBV30 to TRBJ1-2; D perhaps matches TRBD1 (5 bases). The germline CDR1 and CDR2 sequences are GTSNPN and SVGIG (reference sequence). This CDR3 is built from 14 residues. V lost 2 bases, J lost 3 bases, and 13 bases lay in between. As DNA, the CDR3 is TGTGCCTGGAGTTTCTGGGGGAGAGACTATGGCTACACCTTC. This encodes CAWSFWGRDYGYTF.

The chain recombines TRBV18 with TRBJ2-7; TRBD2 matches 11 bases. This CDR3 is built from 13 residues. Germline CDR1 and CDR2: KGHSH and LQKENI. Trimming at V came to 6 bases and at J to 2 bases, leaving 0 bases not matched to a gene. The CDR3 loop is CASSTSGTYEQYF. In DNA form, the CDR3 reads TGTGCCAGCTCGACTAGCGGGACCTACGAGCAGTACTTC.